This T cell receptor (beta chain) was sequenced during a study of blood T cells in healthy people across ages. PBMCs, at least 6.5 million per sample, were isolated. Extracted total RNA amounted to at least 5 micrograms for each sample. Germline CDR1 is LGHDT and CDR2 is YNNKEL (reference sequence). CDR3 size: 16 residues. Trimming shortened V by 4 bases and J by 0 bases, and 15 bases separated the two germline ends. With a J-beta primer mix and a sample-barcoded 5' primer, a second PCR ran roughly 6 to 11 cycles. TCRdb processed the 5' RACE reads anew with MiXCR; each CDR3 protein has one entry. The sample lists some 1.1 million distinct CDR3 sequences, around two fifths occurring once.

This sequence originates from a man younger than 35 in good health. The sequencing sample was made of blood. J is TRBJ1-1 and V is TRBV3-1, with D tentatively TRBD1 (6 bases). CDR3 nucleotides: TGTGCCAGCAGCCGTGGACAGACATTAATGAACACTGAAGCTTTCTTT. It translates to CASSRGQTLMNTEAFF. The entire variable domain, with the rest obtained from reference TRBV3-1 and TRBJ1-1, is as follows: DTAVSQTPKYLVTQMGNDKSIKCEQNLGHDTMYWYKQDSKKFLKIMFSYNNKELIINETVPNRFSPKSPDKAHLNLHINSLELGDSAVYFCASSRGQTLMNTEAFFGQGTRLTVV.